Shown below are 22 T cell receptor beta chains from a single sample sequenced in a study of shared clonotypes between healthy human individuals. Some clones are missing from TCRdb's copy, which holds only in-frame ones; the method was immunoSEQ multiplex PCR. The sample carries 980,000 or so clones, about three quarters recorded once. The sequencing input was memory CD4+ T cells sorted from blood. The subset here: CD45RA-negative fraction. The origin of the receptors is a young man in good health.

This clone came up a few times. The chain links TRBV7-6 to TRBJ2-2; D uncertain. V dropped 1 base and J dropped 0 bases, with 9 bases sitting between them. This CDR3 region has 16 residues. Per germline, CDR1 SGHVS and CDR2 FNYEAQ. CDR3 amino acids: CASSLDTAANTGELFF. CDR3 coding DNA: TGTGCCAGCAGCTTAGACACAGCTGCGAACACCGGGGAGCTGTTTTTT.

The V and J genes are TRBV18 and TRBJ1-5; D uncertain. The CDR3 covers 12 residues. V lost 0 bases and J 9 bases, leaving 6 bases between the germline ends. Germline V gene sequence: CDR1 KGHSH, CDR2 LQKENI. The CDR3, as DNA: TGTGCCAGCTCACCACCGGGTGGGCCCCAGCATTTT. This encodes CASSPPGGPQHF. The whole variable domain, remainder taken from reference TRBV18 and TRBJ1-5, is NAGVMQNPRHLVRRRGQEARLRCSPMKGHSHVYWYRQLPEEGLKFMVYLQKENIIDESGMPKERFSAEFPKEGPSILRIQQVVRGDSAAYFCASSPPGGPQHFGDGTRLSIL.

This sequence joins TRBV4-3 and TRBJ2-1, with 8 bases aligning to TRBD2. The CDR3 is 15 residues long. The junction had 4 bases not matched to a gene; V was cut back by 1 base and J by 5 bases. Germline V lookup: CDR1 LGHNA, CDR2 YSLEER. The CDR3 reads CASSQAGGPHNEQFF. The DNA of the CDR3 is TGCGCCAGCAGCCAAGCGGGAGGGCCGCACAATGAGCAGTTCTTC.

V gene TRBV6-1 combines with J gene TRBJ1-1; D gene ambiguous. The CDR3 has 11 amino acids. The germline gives CDR1 MNHNS, CDR2 SASEGT. V lost 11 bases and J 7 bases, leaving 14 bases between the germline ends. The CDR3 nucleotides read TGTGCCGGCGCAGGAGCTTATGAAGCTTTCTTT. Encoded protein: CAGAGAYEAFF.

This clone was picked up a small number of times. The identical CDR3 is also encoded by other nucleotide sequences in the sample. This chain uses TRBV27 with TRBJ1-5, with D perhaps matching TRBD1 (5 bases). V was trimmed by 0 bases and J by 2 bases, leaving 8 bases between them. Germline V gene sequence: CDR1 MNHEY, CDR2 SMNVEV (reference sequence). The CDR3 has 15 amino acids. The CDR3 nucleotides read TGTGCCAGCAGTTTATCCCAGGGACGCAATCAGCCCCAGCATTTT. Encoded protein: CASSLSQGRNQPQHF.

V and J are TRBV6-1 and TRBJ2-7, with a tentative D call TRBD2 (5 bases). V lost 8 bases and J lost 0, with 14 bases in between. Germline-derived CDR1 and CDR2 are MNHNS and SASEGT. The CDR3 consists of 14 residues. The CDR3 spells CASERGISSYEQYF. CDR3 nucleotides: TGTGCCAGCGAACGAGGGATAAGCTCCTACGAGCAGTACTTC.

The rearrangement uses TRBV7-9 and TRBJ2-6, with D unclear. The CDR3 has 16 residues. Trimming left V 6 bases short and J 2 bases short, with 14 bases between. Germline V lookup: CDR1 SEHNR, CDR2 FQNEAQ (reference sequence). As DNA, the CDR3 is TGTGCCAGCAGACGCCCTCAGGATCCTGGGGCCAACGTCCTGACTTTC. It yields the protein CASRRPQDPGANVLTF. Complete variable domain (other parts from reference TRBV7-9 and TRBJ2-6): DTGVSQNPRHKITKRGQNVTFRCDPISEHNRLYWYRQTLGQGPEFLTYFQNEAQLEKSRLLSDRFSAERPKGSFSTLEIQRTEQGDSAMYLCASRRPQDPGANVLTFGAGSRLTVL.

The J gene is TRBJ1-2, the V gene TRBV5-1; D unresolved. The CDR3 covers 14 residues. Germline loops: CDR1 SGHRS, CDR2 YFSETQ. V lost 0 bases and J lost 8, with 14 bases in between. The CDR3 sequence: CASSLGMSSVGYTF. The DNA for the CDR3 is TGCGCCAGCAGCTTGGGTATGAGTTCGGTAGGCTACACCTTC.

The chain carries TRBV28 and TRBJ2-7; TRBD2 matches at 14 bases. With V trimmed by 3 bases and J by 1 base, 23 bases remained unmatched. The CDR3 is 23 amino acids. Germline V lookup: CDR1 MDHEN, CDR2 SYDVKM. CDR3 sequence: CASSFPPPTGLAGGRGLSYEQYF. DNA for the CDR3: TGTGCCAGCAGTTTTCCTCCCCCGACTGGACTAGCGGGGGGTCGGGGGTTATCCTACGAGCAGTACTTC.

This clone was found once. V is TRBV30 and J is TRBJ1-2; TRBD1 aligns across 7 bases. CDR3 length: 13 amino acids. V was clipped by 2 bases and J by 6 bases; unmatched bases: 6. Germline V gene lookup returns CDR1 GTSNPN and CDR2 SVGIG (reference sequence). In DNA form, the CDR3 reads TGTGCCTGGAGTAATACGGACAGGAATGGCTACACCTTC. Protein sequence: CAWSNTDRNGYTF. Full variable domain (outside the CDR3, taken from reference TRBV30 and TRBJ1-2): SQTIHQWPATLVQPVGSPLSLECTVEGTSNPNLYWYRQAAGRGLQLLFYSVGIGQISSEVPQNLSASRPQDRQFILSSKKLLLSDSGFYLCAWSNTDRNGYTFGSGTRLTVV.

V gene TRBV28 combines with J gene TRBJ2-4; no firm D call. Trimming removed 5 bases at V and 3 bases at J, with 5 bases between. CDR1 MDHEN and CDR2 SYDVKM come from the germline V gene. The CDR3 sequence is 12 residues long. CDR3 DNA: TGTGCCAGCAGTCTTGACAAAAACATTCAGTACTTC. Amino acid sequence: CASSLDKNIQYF.

The chain uses TRBV6-5 and TRBJ2-2; D ambiguous. Germline CDR1 and CDR2: MNHEY and SVGAGI. CDR3 length equals 12 residues. V was cut by 2 bases and J by 7 bases, with 5 bases left in between. As DNA, the CDR3 is TGTGCCAGCAGTTACCGCTACGGGGAGCTGTTTTTT. This sequence encodes CASSYRYGELFF.

This clone was seen only a few times. This rearrangement joins TRBV18 to TRBJ2-3; 8 bases match TRBD1. Germline CDR1 is KGHSH and CDR2 is LQKENI. The V segment lost 4 bases and the J segment 6 bases; nucleotides outside the gene matches: 12. This CDR3 is built from 16 residues. CDR3 loop: CASSQEKTGAGDTQYF. In DNA form, the CDR3 reads TGTGCCAGCTCACAGGAAAAGACAGGGGCCGGGGATACGCAGTATTTT.

J is TRBJ2-1 and V is TRBV9; 8 bases match TRBD1. Per germline, CDR1 SGDLS and CDR2 YYNGEE. The CDR3 spans 15 residues. V lost 3 bases to trimming and J lost 2 bases; unmatched junction nucleotides: 4. The CDR3 loop reads CASSAQGAPYNEQFF. The CDR3, as DNA: TGTGCCAGCAGCGCCCAGGGGGCCCCCTACAATGAGCAGTTCTTC. The complete variable domain, with remaining parts taken from reference TRBV9 and TRBJ2-1, reads DSGVTQTPKHLITATGQRVTLRCSPRSGDLSVYWYQQSLDQGLQFLIQYYNGEERAKGNILERFSAQQFPDLHSELNLSSLELGDSALYFCASSAQGAPYNEQFFGPGTRLTVL.

This clone was recorded once. The genes are TRBV27 and TRBJ2-1; 7 bases are shared with TRBD1. Unmatched junction bases numbered 15, after V lost 5 bases and J lost 8 bases. The CDR3 is 16 amino acids. CDR1 and CDR2 (germline): MNHEY, SMNVEV (reference sequence). The CDR3 bases are TGTGCCAGCAGTCCTCCGGACAGGCGGGTTTTAGATGAGCAGTTCTTC. It yields the protein CASSPPDRRVLDEQFF.

The chain recombines TRBV18 with TRBJ1-2; the D gene is possibly TRBD1 (5 bases). The V and J ends lost 2 bases and 6 bases respectively, with 25 bases between them. Germline CDR1 is KGHSH and CDR2 is LQKENI. This CDR3 is built from 18 residues. This CDR3 reads CASSPMVIPRERLNGYTF. The DNA of the CDR3 is TGTGCCAGCTCACCAATGGTTATACCCAGGGAACGTCTAAATGGCTACACCTTC.

The CDR3 DNA is TGTGCCAGCAGCACGGACCTAACAAACACTGAAGCTTTCTTT. Translating it yields CASSTDLTNTEAFF. The V gene is TRBV5-4, the J gene TRBJ1-1; D unresolved. The CDR3 spans 14 residues. The V end was cut by 4 bases, the J end by 2 bases, with 12 bases between. Germline V CDR1 and CDR2: SGHNT, YYREEE (reference sequence).

The gene calls are TRBV6-5 and TRBJ1-2; TRBD1 agrees at 9 bases. This CDR3 has 13 amino acids. CDR1 MNHEY and CDR2 SVGAGI come from the germline V gene. Losses at the gene ends were 6 bases for V and 7 bases for J; bases not matched to a gene: 6. The CDR3: CASSLGQGSGYTF. Here the CDR3 DNA reads TGTGCCAGCAGCCTGGGACAGGGTAGTGGCTACACCTTC.

This clone was counted between two and nine times. In the same sample, other DNA sequences code for this CDR3. This chain uses TRBV10-3 with TRBJ2-5; TRBD1 is a possible D gene (5 bases). V was clipped by 3 bases and J by 5 bases, with 7 bases between them. This CDR3 region has 12 residues. CDR1 is ENHRY and CDR2 is SYGVKD in the germline V gene. The CDR3 sequence is CAISEPGETQYF. In DNA form, the CDR3 reads TGTGCCATCAGTGAACCAGGGGAGACCCAGTACTTC.

This clone showed up just a few times. V is TRBV25-1 and J is TRBJ2-3; D is possibly TRBD1 (6 bases). This CDR3 spans 14 amino acids. Germline assignment: CDR1 MGHDK and CDR2 SYGVNS. Trimming took off 6 bases at V and 5 bases at J, with 15 bases between the two ends. As DNA, the CDR3 is TGTGCCAGCAGGCCCAGGGGAGTCCGAGATACGCAGTATTTT. As protein: CASRPRGVRDTQYF.

This clone was detected a few times. The gene calls are TRBV11-2 and TRBJ2-7; no definite D call. Trimming pared 1 base from V and 2 bases from J, leaving 15 bases between. The germline V gene encodes CDR1 SGHAT and CDR2 FQNNGV. The CDR3 totals 16 residues. The CDR3 region has the DNA TGTGCCAGCAGCTTAGGGTCAGGCACTATCCCCTACGAGCAGTACTTC. This translates into CASSLGSGTIPYEQYF.

This clone was found a few times. The chain links TRBV5-1 to TRBJ2-3; 9 bases are a match to TRBD2. V dropped 2 bases and J dropped 3; count of bases not matched to a gene: 7. From germline, CDR1 is SGHRS and CDR2 YFSETQ. CDR3 length equals 16 residues. CDR3 sequence reads: CASSFGGRAETDTQYF. In DNA form, the CDR3 reads TGCGCCAGCAGCTTCGGCGGGAGGGCCGAGACAGATACGCAGTATTTT.